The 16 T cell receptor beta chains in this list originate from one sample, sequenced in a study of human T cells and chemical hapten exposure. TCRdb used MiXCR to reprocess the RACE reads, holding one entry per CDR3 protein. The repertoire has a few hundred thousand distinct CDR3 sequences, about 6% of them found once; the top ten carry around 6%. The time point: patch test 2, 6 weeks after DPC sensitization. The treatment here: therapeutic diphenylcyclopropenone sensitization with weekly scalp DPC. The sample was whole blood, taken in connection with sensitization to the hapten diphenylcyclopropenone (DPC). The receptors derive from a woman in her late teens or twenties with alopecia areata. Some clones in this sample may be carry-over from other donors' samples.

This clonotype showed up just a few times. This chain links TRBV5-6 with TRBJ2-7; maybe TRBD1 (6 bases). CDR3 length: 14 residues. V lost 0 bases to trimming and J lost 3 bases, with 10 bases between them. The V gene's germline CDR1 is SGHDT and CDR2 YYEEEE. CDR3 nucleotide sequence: TGTGCCAGCAGCTTGGTAGACAGGAGCTACGAGCAGTACTTC. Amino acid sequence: CASSLVDRSYEQYF. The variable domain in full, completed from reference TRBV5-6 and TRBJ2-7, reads DAGVTQSPTHLIKTRGQQVTLRCSPKSGHDTVSWYQQALGQGPQFIFQYYEEEERQRGNFPDRFSGHQFPNYSSELNVNALLLGDSALYLCASSLVDRSYEQYFGPGTRLTVT.

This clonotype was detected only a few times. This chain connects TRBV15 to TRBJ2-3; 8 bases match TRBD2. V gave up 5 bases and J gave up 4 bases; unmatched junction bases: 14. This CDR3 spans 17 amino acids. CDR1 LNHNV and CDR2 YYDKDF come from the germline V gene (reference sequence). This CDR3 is CATSANLGRGVSDTQYF. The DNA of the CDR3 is TGTGCCACCAGCGCGAACCTGGGGCGGGGGGTGTCAGATACGCAGTATTTT.

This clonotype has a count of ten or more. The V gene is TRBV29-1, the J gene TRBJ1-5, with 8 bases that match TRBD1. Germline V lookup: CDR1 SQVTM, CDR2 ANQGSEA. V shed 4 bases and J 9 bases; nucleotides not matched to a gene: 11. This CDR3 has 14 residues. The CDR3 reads CSVAESGTGSPQHF. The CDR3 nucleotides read TGCAGCGTTGCAGAATCCGGGACAGGCTCGCCCCAGCATTTT.

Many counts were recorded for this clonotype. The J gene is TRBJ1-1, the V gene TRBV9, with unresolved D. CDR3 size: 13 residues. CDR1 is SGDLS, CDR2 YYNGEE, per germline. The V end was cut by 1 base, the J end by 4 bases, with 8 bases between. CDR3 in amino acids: CASSVWSGTEAFF. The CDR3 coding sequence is TGTGCCAGCAGCGTATGGTCGGGCACTGAAGCTTTCTTT.

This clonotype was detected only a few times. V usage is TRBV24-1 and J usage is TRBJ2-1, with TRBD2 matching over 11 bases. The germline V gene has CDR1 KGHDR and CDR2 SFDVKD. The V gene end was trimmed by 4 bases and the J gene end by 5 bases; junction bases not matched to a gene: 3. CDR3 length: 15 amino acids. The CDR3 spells CATSDASGGHNEQFF. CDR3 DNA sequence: TGTGCCACCAGTGACGCTAGCGGGGGGCACAATGAGCAGTTCTTC.

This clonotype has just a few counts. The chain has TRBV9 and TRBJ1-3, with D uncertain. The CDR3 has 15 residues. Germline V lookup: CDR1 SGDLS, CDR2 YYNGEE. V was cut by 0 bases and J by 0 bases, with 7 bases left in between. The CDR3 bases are TGTGCCAGCAGCGTAGGGCAGGTCTCTGGAAACACCATATATTTT. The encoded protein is CASSVGQVSGNTIYF. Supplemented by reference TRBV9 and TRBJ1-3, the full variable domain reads DSGVTQTPKHLITATGQRVTLRCSPRSGDLSVYWYQQSLDQGLQFLIQYYNGEERAKGNILERFSAQQFPDLHSELNLSSLELGDSALYFCASSVGQVSGNTIYFGEGSWLTVV.

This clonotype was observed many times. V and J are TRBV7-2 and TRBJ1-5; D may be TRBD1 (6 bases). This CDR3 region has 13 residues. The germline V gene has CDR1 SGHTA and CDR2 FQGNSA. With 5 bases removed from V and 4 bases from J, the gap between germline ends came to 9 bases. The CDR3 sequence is CASSNQGNQPQHF. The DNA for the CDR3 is TGTGCCAGCAGCAATCAGGGGAATCAGCCCCAGCATTTT.

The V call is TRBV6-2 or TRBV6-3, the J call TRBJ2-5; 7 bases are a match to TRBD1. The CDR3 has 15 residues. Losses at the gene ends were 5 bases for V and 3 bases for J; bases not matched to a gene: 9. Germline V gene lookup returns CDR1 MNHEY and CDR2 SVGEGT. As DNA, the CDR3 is TGTGCCAGCAGTCTTCCGGGACAGATAGAAGAGACCCAGTACTTC. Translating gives CASSLPGQIEETQYF.

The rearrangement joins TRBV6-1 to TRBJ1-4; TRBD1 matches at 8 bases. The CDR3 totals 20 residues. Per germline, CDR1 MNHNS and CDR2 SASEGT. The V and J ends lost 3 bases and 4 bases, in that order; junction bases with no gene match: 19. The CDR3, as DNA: TGTGCCAGCAGTGATCTTTTTGGACAGGGAGAAGGATACGGTAATGAAAAACTGTTTTTT. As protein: CASSDLFGQGEGYGNEKLFF.

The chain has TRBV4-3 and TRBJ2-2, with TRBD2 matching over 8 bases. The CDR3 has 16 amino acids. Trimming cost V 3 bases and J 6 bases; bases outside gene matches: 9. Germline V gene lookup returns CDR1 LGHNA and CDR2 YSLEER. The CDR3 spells CASSQFRGGVAGELFF. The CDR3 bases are TGCGCCAGCAGCCAGTTCCGGGGGGGAGTCGCCGGGGAGCTGTTTTTT.

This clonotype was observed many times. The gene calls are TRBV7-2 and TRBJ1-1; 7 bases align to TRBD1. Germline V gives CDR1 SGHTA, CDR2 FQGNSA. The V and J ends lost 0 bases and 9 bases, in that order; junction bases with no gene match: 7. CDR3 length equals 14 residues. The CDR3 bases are TGTGCCAGCAGCTTAGCGCAGGTCAGGGGGAAAGCTTTCTTT. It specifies CASSLAQVRGKAFF.

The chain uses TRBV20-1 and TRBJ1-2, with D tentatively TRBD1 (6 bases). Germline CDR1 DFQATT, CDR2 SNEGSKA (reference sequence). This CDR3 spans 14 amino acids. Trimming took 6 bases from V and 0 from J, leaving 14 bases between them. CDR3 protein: CSAGGALANYGYTF. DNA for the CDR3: TGCAGTGCGGGGGGGGCCTTAGCTAACTATGGCTACACCTTC.

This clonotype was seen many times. In DNA, the CDR3 is TGTGCCAGCAGCACTCCGTTCAAGCCCCAGCATTTT. This encodes CASSTPFKPQHF. The genes are TRBV21-1 and TRBJ1-5. TRBV21-1 constitutes a pseudogene. This CDR3 has 12 amino acids.

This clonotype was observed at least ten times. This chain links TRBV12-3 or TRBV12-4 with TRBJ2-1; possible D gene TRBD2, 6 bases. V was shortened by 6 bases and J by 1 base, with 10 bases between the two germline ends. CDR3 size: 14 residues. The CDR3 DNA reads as TGTGCCAGCAGGTCGGGGGAATCCTACAATGAGCAGTTCTTC. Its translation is CASRSGESYNEQFF.

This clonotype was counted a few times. The CDR3 protein is CASTSRGESSYNEQFF. CDR3 bases: TGTGCCAGCACTTCCCGGGGGGAAAGCTCCTACAATGAGCAGTTCTTC. The V gene is TRBV27, the J gene TRBJ2-1, with 7 bases lining up with TRBD2. With V trimmed by 7 bases and J by 0 bases, 9 bases remained unmatched. This CDR3 has 16 residues. Germline-derived CDR1 and CDR2 are MNHEY and SMNVEV (reference sequence).

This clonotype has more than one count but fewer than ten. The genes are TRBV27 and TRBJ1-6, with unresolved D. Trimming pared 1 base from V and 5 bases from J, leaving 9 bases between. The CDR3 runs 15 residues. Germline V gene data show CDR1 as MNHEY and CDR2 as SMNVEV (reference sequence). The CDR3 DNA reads TGTGCCAGCAGTTTATTTAGGGCGGATAATTCACCCCTCCACTTT. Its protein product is CASSLFRADNSPLHF.